Listed here are 13 T cell receptor beta chains from one sample, sequenced in a study of prognosis after radiotherapy for stage I lung cancer. Genomic DNA was the source, and TCR beta CDR3 was amplified from it by two-round multiplex PCR. Primers (each specific to one TRBV or TRBJ gene) were used in first-round PCR. TCRdb reprocessed the multiplex PCR reads via MiXCR and lists one record per CDR3 protein. Of over 45,000 distinct CDR3 sequences listed, about 25% are singletons. The sample was PBMCs, taken before or after stereotactic body radiation therapy (not recorded which). All receptors derive from a donor older than 45 with non-small cell lung cancer.

This clonotype was counted ten times or more. This chain connects TRBV4-1 to TRBJ2-6; 8 nucleotides line up with TRBD1. With 3 bases clipped from V and 1 base from J, the junction kept 5 bases outside the gene matches. Per the germline V gene, CDR1 is MGHRA and CDR2 is YSYEKL. This CDR3 is built from 17 residues. This CDR3 is CASSQGQAPSGANVLTF. As DNA, the CDR3 is TGCGCCAGCAGCCAGGGACAGGCCCCATCTGGGGCCAACGTCCTGACTTTC.

This clonotype occurred many times. The V gene is TRBV6-2 or TRBV6-3, the J gene TRBJ1-5, with TRBD1 as a possible D gene (5 bases). Germline values: CDR1 MNHEY, CDR2 SVGEGT. Trimming shortened V by 8 bases and J by 6 bases, and 17 bases separated the two germline ends. CDR3 size: 14 residues. CDR3 sequence reads: CASLSGSTGQPQHF. DNA of the CDR3: TGTGCCAGCCTATCAGGGTCTACTGGTCAGCCCCAGCATTTT.

This clonotype was observed many times. This chain joins TRBV27 and TRBJ2-3, with no clear D. The germline V gene has CDR1 MNHEY and CDR2 SMNVEV (reference sequence). The CDR3 covers 13 residues. The germline V and J ends were trimmed by 3 bases and 0 bases, with 4 bases remaining between them. CDR3 loop: CASSLWSTDTQYF. The CDR3 DNA follows: TGTGCCAGCAGTTTGTGGAGCACAGATACGCAGTATTTT.

This clonotype was found many times. The chain links TRBV18 to TRBJ1-1; 7 positions agree with TRBD1. V shed 2 bases and J 3 bases; nucleotides not matched to a gene: 0. The CDR3 is 13 amino acids. CDR1 is KGHSH and CDR2 is LQKENI in the germline V gene. The CDR3 bases are TGTGCCAGCTCACCAGGGACAGACACTGAAGCTTTCTTT. Amino acids: CASSPGTDTEAFF.

This clonotype has at least ten counts. The chain is built from TRBV11-2 and TRBJ1-4; no clear D. In germline, CDR1 is SGHAT, CDR2 FQNNGV. This CDR3 is built from 17 residues. Trimming shortened V by 0 bases and J by 3 bases, and 14 bases separated the two germline ends. The CDR3 is CASSLDQRATANEKLFF. The CDR3 DNA sequence: TGTGCCAGCAGCTTAGATCAAAGGGCTACGGCTAATGAAAAACTGTTTTTT.

The chain uses TRBV6-1 and TRBJ1-2; 10 bases fit TRBD1. Germline CDR1 MNHNS, CDR2 SASEGT. J lost 4 bases, V lost 10 bases, and 18 bases had no gene match. The CDR3 has 17 amino acids. CDR3 residues: CANCDETGGLRLYGYTF. The CDR3 DNA reads as TGTGCCAACTGTGACGAGACAGGGGGCTTAAGACTCTATGGCTACACCTTC.

This clonotype has ten or more counts. The V and J genes are TRBV12-3 or TRBV12-4 and TRBJ1-5; D gene uncertain. The germline V and J ends were trimmed by 6 bases and 5 bases, with 11 bases remaining between them. The CDR3 consists of 13 residues. Here the CDR3 reads CASSLAAYQPQHF. For the CDR3, the DNA is TGTGCCAGCAGCCTCGCCGCCTATCAGCCCCAGCATTTT.

Comment on this clonotype: Because it lacks the conserved phenylalanine or tryptophan at the end, this CDR3 is likely a read error. The rearrangement links TRBV7-9 to TRBJ2-1, with no clear D. V was cut by 0 bases and J by 3 bases, with 9 bases left in between. The CDR3 extends over 15 amino acids. Germline lookup yields CDR1 SEHNR and CDR2 FQNEAQ (reference sequence). The CDR3 reads CASSLALEYYNEQFL. Here the CDR3 DNA reads TGTGCCAGCAGCTTAGCGCTCGAATACTACAATGAGCAGTTCCTC.

This clonotype was seen repeatedly, ten times or more. This chain connects TRBV12-3 or TRBV12-4 to TRBJ1-2; D is ambiguous. The length of the CDR3 is 14 residues. V lost 7 bases and J lost 2, with 14 bases in between. This CDR3 is CASTEGNANYGYTF. Written as DNA, the CDR3 is TGTGCCAGCACCGAAGGGAATGCCAACTATGGCTACACCTTC.

The rearrangement joins TRBV29-1 to TRBJ2-3; the match to TRBD2 covers 7 bases. The germline CDR1 and CDR2 sequences are SQVTM and ANQGSEA. Trimming took 4 bases from V and 3 from J; bases not matched to a gene: 7. The CDR3 length is 14 residues. CDR3 in DNA: TGCAGCGTTGTGTGGGTAGCGGGTACAGATACGCAGTATTTT. Amino acid sequence: CSVVWVAGTDTQYF.

At least ten counts were recorded for this clonotype. The chain recombines TRBV5-8 with TRBJ2-2, with D perhaps matching TRBD2 (6 bases). In germline, CDR1 is SGHTS, CDR2 YDEGEE. This CDR3 has 13 residues. Between the trimmed V and J ends, which lost 1 base and 7 bases, there was a span of 8 bases. CDR3 sequence reads: CASSLWGDGELFF. CDR3 DNA: TGTGCCAGCAGCTTGTGGGGGGACGGGGAGCTGTTTTTT.

This clonotype has at least ten counts. This chain connects TRBV5-1 to TRBJ2-5; no clear D gene. Trimming took off 0 bases at V and 5 bases at J, with 5 bases between the two ends. CDR1 is SGHRS, CDR2 YFSETQ, per germline. CDR3 size: 12 residues. CDR3 in amino acids: CASSLAWETQYF. The CDR3 DNA sequence: TGCGCCAGCAGCTTGGCTTGGGAGACCCAGTACTTC.

This clonotype was seen at least ten times. The V call is TRBV20-1, the J call TRBJ1-4; no clear D gene. The CDR3 length is 14 residues. Trimming removed 6 bases at V and 3 bases at J, with 14 bases between. Germline CDR1 is DFQATT and CDR2 is SNEGSKA (reference sequence). The CDR3 reads CSALVGSANEKLFF. In DNA, the CDR3 is TGCAGTGCCCTCGTGGGGTCGGCTAATGAAAAACTGTTTTTT.